Described below is a single T cell receptor beta chain sequence and its context. Sample-barcoded 5' priming and a J-beta primer mix drove a second PCR of roughly 7 to 11 cycles. TCRdb passed the 5' RACE reads through MiXCR, listing each CDR3 protein once. The sample consists of about 680,000 distinct CDR3 sequences, 49% of them appearing once. This sample is drawn from a study of blood T cells in healthy people across ages. This TCR derives from a woman aged 55-69 years in good health. Sequences were obtained from blood.

The CDR3 coding sequence is TGCAGTGCTAGAGGACTAGCGGGAGTGAATGAGCAGTTCTTC. As protein: CSARGLAGVNEQFF. V and J are TRBV20-1 and TRBJ2-1; 12 positions agree with TRBD2. Looked up from germline, CDR1 is DFQATT and CDR2 is SNEGSKA (reference sequence). The CDR3 extends over 14 amino acids. V was clipped by 1 base and J by 7 bases; unmatched bases: 2.